This TCR beta chain appears in the sequencing data of a study of blood T cell repertoires in COVID-19 (TCRdb year 2020). General notes on the study: Collaborator samples came from the United States, Italy and Spain and covered acute and convalescent phases of COVID-19. The dataset comprised deeply sampled blood TCRbeta repertoires from subjects exposed to, actively infected with, or recovered from COVID-19. The repertoires were released in a freely available public database intended as a resource for research on the immune response to SARS-CoV-2. HLA class I and class II types, where available, came from metadata supplied by the sample provider rather than from assay-based typing. A de-identified subject ID, COVID-19 status, age in years and sex were almost always included in the sample metadata. The material from the prospective study consisted of cDNA or gDNA derived from T cells, B-cell-depleted T cells, or PBMCs. Samples were obtained from the ongoing ImmuneRACE study (first 160 participants) and from about 1,300 subjects provided by 6 global collaborators. What the authors observed across the whole study: How much clinical and demographic metadata was included differed by source and by participant, and the metadata was provided uncurated.

On this clone itself: This receptor's antigen is unknown. Per-base quality was not reported, and no clone a single base away is much larger than it.

The immunoSEQ Assay, a bias-controlled multiplex PCR, was used to amplify TCRbeta CDR3 regions from genomic DNA. Under the source paper's analysis protocol: The number of nucleated cells in each sample was estimated from the amplification of reference gene primers within the assay. Sequence reads were collapsed and filtered to measure the absolute abundance of every unique TCRbeta CDR3 rearrangement. For each sample, productive Simpson clonality was calculated by taking the square root of Simpson's diversity index across productive rearrangements. What TCRdb holds here is the immuneACCESS table cut down to in-frame rearrangements. Part of the clones is not present; checked against another copy, under half of the missing clones reflect an unresolved V gene, and the others are unexplained. V and J calls and clone size follow that table, whereas D and trimming were derived from the DNA. A total of 150,000 to 190,000 clones appear in this sample, 70% to 90% of them only once. The top ten clonotypes cover around 8.1% of the sample.

From the germline V gene (reference sequence), CDR1 is SGHNT and CDR2 is YYREEE. V is pruned by 0 bases and J by 6 bases, leaving 13 bases of the junction without a gene match. From cysteine to phenylalanine, the CDR3 is 17 amino acids long. CDR3 DNA is the only sequence kept; it has 51 bases, read in frame from the first base. At one collaborating source in Seattle, patients were enrolled during active infection and were followed longitudinally through the course of disease. Whole blood was collected in K2EDTA tubes by collaborating institutions according to the institutions' own protocols. For TCRbeta analysis, collaborator samples were shipped as frozen whole blood, as isolated PBMCs, or as DNA extracted from either sample type.

The sequencing input was peripheral blood. This sequence was found in a woman aged 55-69 years with COVID-19, enrolled during active disease. The chain links TRBV5-4 with TRBJ1-2; the central 8 bases match TRBD1. The CDR3 here reads CASSLAGGSGIGDGYTF. The DNA sequence is TGTGCCAGCAGCTTGGCAGGGGGCTCAGGGATAGGGGATGGCTACACCTTC. The entire variable domain, with the stretches around the CDR3 drawn from the reference TRBV5-4 and TRBJ1-2 proteins, is ETGVTQSPTHLIKTRGQQVTLRCSSQSGHNTVSWYQQALGQGPQFIFQYYREEENGRGNFPPRFSGLQFPNYSSELNVNALELDDSALYLCASSLAGGSGIGDGYTFGSGTRLTVV.